These 27 T cell receptor beta chains were sequenced from one sample in a study of T-cell memory formation after mild COVID-19. TCRdb redid the calling of the 5' RACE reads with MiXCR, one entry per CDR3 protein. The sample yields 250,000 to 350,000 distinct CDR3 sequences, approximately 15% seen once. The sequenced sample consisted of PBMCs or a T cell subset sorted from them (not recorded which). The origin of the receptors is a man in his late teens or twenties who had mild COVID-19 (a few samples of this study predate the infection). Cell type and time point are not known.

The chain is built from TRBV7-2 and TRBJ1-6; possible D gene TRBD1, 5 bases. Trimming pared 7 bases from V and 9 bases from J, leaving 16 bases between. Germline lookup yields CDR1 SGHTA and CDR2 FQGNSA. The CDR3 sequence is 14 residues long. CDR3 region: CASTPLQGLSPLHF. CDR3 DNA sequence: TGTGCCAGCACCCCGCTGCAGGGTCTTTCACCCCTCCACTTT.

The genes are TRBV6-2 or TRBV6-3 and TRBJ1-1; unclear D gene. Germline V lookup: CDR1 MNHEY, CDR2 SVGEGT. The CDR3 has 15 residues. Trimming removed 4 bases from V and 3 bases from J, with 15 bases in between. The CDR3 DNA is TGTGCCAGCAGTTCGTCCGGTGGGATGGACACTGAAGCTTTCTTT. Its protein is CASSSSGGMDTEAFF.

This clonotype was seen more than once but under ten times. This chain connects TRBV5-6 to TRBJ2-1; possibly TRBD1 for D (6 bases). This CDR3 has 14 residues. Trimming took off 2 bases at V and 8 bases at J, with 14 bases between the two ends. Germline CDR1 SGHDT, CDR2 YYEEEE. The CDR3 here is CASSFTNRVDEQFF. Written as DNA, the CDR3 is TGTGCCAGCAGCTTTACGAACAGGGTGGATGAGCAGTTCTTC.

This clonotype has a handful of counts. The genes are TRBV20-1 and TRBJ2-3; D possibly corresponds to TRBD2 (5 bases). The CDR3 length is 12 residues. CDR1 is DFQATT and CDR2 is SNEGSKA in the germline V gene (reference sequence). Trimming shortened V by 0 bases and J by 6 bases, and 7 bases separated the two germline ends. The CDR3 DNA reads TGCAGTGCTAGAGATCGGGATGATACGCAGTATTTT. The encoded protein is CSARDRDDTQYF.

This clonotype showed up just a few times. The CDR3 DNA sequence: TGCGCCAGCAGCCCTACGCTAGGACTAGCGGGCGGCGGGGAGCTGTTTTTT. As protein: CASSPTLGLAGGGELFF. The chain carries TRBV5-1 and TRBJ2-2; 11 bases map to TRBD2. The V and J ends lost 4 bases and 7 bases, in that order; junction bases with no gene match: 12. Germline V gives CDR1 SGHRS, CDR2 YFSETQ. The length of the CDR3 is 17 residues. The full variable domain, completed using reference TRBV5-1 and TRBJ2-2, is KAGVTQTPRYLIKTRGQQVTLSCSPISGHRSVSWYQQTPGQGLQFLFEYFSETQRNKGNFPGRFSGRQFSNSRSEMNVSTLELGDSALYLCASSPTLGLAGGGELFFGEGSRLTVL.

This clonotype was seen only a few times. The V call is TRBV5-1, the J call TRBJ2-2; maybe TRBD2 (5 bases). The CDR3 sequence is 16 residues long. The V end lost 4 bases, the J end lost 1 base, and 14 bases lay between the germline ends. Germline values: CDR1 SGHRS, CDR2 YFSETQ. CDR3 coding DNA: TGCGCCAGCAGCCCCATGATGGGGAGGAACACCGGGGAGCTGTTTTTT. This gives the protein CASSPMMGRNTGELFF.

The rearrangement links TRBV7-3 to TRBJ2-3; 12 bases are shared with TRBD2. The CDR3 has 15 residues. V was pared by 3 bases and J by 3 bases, with 1 base of the junction left unmatched. From germline, CDR1 is SGHTA and CDR2 FQGTGA. CDR3 in DNA: TGTGCCAGCAGCTTCGGGACTAGCGGGACAGATACGCAGTATTTT. It is translated as CASSFGTSGTDTQYF.

J is TRBJ1-5 and V is TRBV20-1, with TRBD1 matching 9 bases. With 1 base clipped from V and 5 bases from J, the junction kept 9 bases outside the gene matches. The CDR3 sequence is 16 residues long. Germline V gene data show CDR1 as DFQATT and CDR2 as SNEGSKA (reference sequence). CDR3 nucleotides: TGCAGTGCTAGAGTAAGGGGGACAGGGTTCTATCAGCCCCAGCATTTT. Translating gives CSARVRGTGFYQPQHF.

The rearrangement joins TRBV28 to TRBJ1-5; D might be TRBD1 (6 bases). Trimming removed 6 bases from V and 4 bases from J, with 16 bases in between. The CDR3 loop spans 15 amino acids. The germline V gene has CDR1 MDHEN and CDR2 SYDVKM. The CDR3: CASSFGGAGNQPQHF. The CDR3 DNA follows: TGTGCCAGCAGCTTTGGGGGGGCCGGAAATCAGCCCCAGCATTTT.

The CDR3 nucleotides are TGCAGCGTTCGGATTAACACTGAAGCTTTCTTT. Amino acid sequence: CSVRINTEAFF. This rearrangement joins TRBV29-1 to TRBJ1-1; D remains unclear. The germline gives CDR1 SQVTM, CDR2 ANQGSEA. The CDR3 is made up of 11 amino acids. The V gene lost 5 bases and the J gene lost 2 bases, with 6 bases spanning the gap.

The V and J genes are TRBV2 and TRBJ2-7, with 10 bases matching TRBD2. The ends lost 6 bases at V and 1 base at J; junction bases unmatched: 0. The CDR3 totals 13 residues. CDR1 is SNHLY and CDR2 is FYNNEI in the germline V gene. This CDR3 reads CASRLAGSYEQYV. DNA for the CDR3: TGTGCCAGCAGACTAGCGGGATCCTACGAGCAGTACGTC.

This clonotype was seen many times. The chain is built from TRBV7-6 and TRBJ1-4; no clear D. CDR3 length: 14 amino acids. Trimming removed 3 bases from V and 7 bases from J, with 12 bases in between. Germline values: CDR1 SGHVS, CDR2 FNYEAQ. The CDR3 here is CASSLNPAGEKLFF. The CDR3 nucleotides are TGTGCCAGCAGCTTGAATCCCGCCGGTGAAAAACTGTTTTTT.

In its sample, this clonotype was seen a few times. The chain couples TRBV7-3 to TRBJ2-2; D may be TRBD1 (5 bases). The CDR3 sequence is 16 residues long. V lost 2 bases and J 0 bases, leaving 10 bases between the germline ends. CDR1 is SGHTA, CDR2 FQGTGA, per germline. The CDR3 spells CASSLGPRANTGELFF. Written as DNA, the CDR3 is TGTGCCAGCAGCTTAGGACCCAGGGCGAACACCGGGGAGCTGTTTTTT. Combining the CDR3 with reference TRBV7-3 and TRBJ2-2 gives the whole variable domain GAGVSQTPSNKVTEKGKYVELRCDPISGHTALYWYRQSLGQGPEFLIYFQGTGAADDSGLPNDRFFAVRPEGSVSTLKIQRTERGDSAVYLCASSLGPRANTGELFFGEGSRLTVL.

This clonotype was found a few times. The CDR3 bases are TGTGCCATCAGTGCCCAGATAGGTTCGCAAGAGACCCAGTACTTC. This gives the protein CAISAQIGSQETQYF. V usage is TRBV10-3 and J usage is TRBJ2-5; D uncertain. V lost 4 bases and J lost 2, with 14 bases in between. CDR1 and CDR2 from the germline V gene are ENHRY and SYGVKD. There are 15 residues in the CDR3.

The chain recombines TRBV5-1 with TRBJ2-1; 8 bases match TRBD2. Germline V gene lookup returns CDR1 SGHRS and CDR2 YFSETQ. This CDR3 comprises 13 residues. Germline trimming cut 2 bases from V and 7 bases from J; bases unmatched to any gene: 2. The CDR3 coding sequence is TGCGCCAGCAGCTTTGCGGGGGGAAATGAGCAGTTCTTC. Translated: CASSFAGGNEQFF.

The chain uses TRBV7-2 and TRBJ2-7; a possible D gene is TRBD1 (5 bases). CDR1 is SGHTA, CDR2 FQGNSA, per germline. The CDR3 spans 13 residues. The V end was cut by 0 bases, the J end by 6 bases, with 9 bases between. CDR3 sequence (DNA): TGTGCCAGCAGCTTAGCCTGGGGCAGCGAGCAGTACTTC. This encodes CASSLAWGSEQYF. The complete variable domain, with remaining parts taken from reference TRBV7-2 and TRBJ2-7, reads GAGVSQSPSNKVTEKGKDVELRCDPISGHTALYWYRQSLGQGLEFLIYFQGNSAPDKSGLPSDRFSAERTGGSVSTLTIQRTQQEDSAVYLCASSLAWGSEQYFGPGTRLTVT.

The sample holds many counts of this clonotype. This chain joins TRBV7-2 and TRBJ1-2; 7 bases line up with TRBD1. This CDR3 contains 16 residues. The J segment lost 3 bases and the V segment lost 4 bases, leaving 11 bases of the junction unmatched. Per the germline V gene, CDR1 is SGHTA and CDR2 is FQGNSA. Here the CDR3 DNA reads TGTGCCAGCAGCTCCCTGGGACAGCAAAATGACTATGGCTACACCTTC. Amino acid sequence: CASSSLGQQNDYGYTF.

This clonotype was counted between two and nine times. The rearrangement joins TRBV5-1 to TRBJ1-1, with 11 bases identical to TRBD1. CDR3 size: 16 residues. Germline V CDR1 and CDR2: SGHRS, YFSETQ. V was clipped by 3 bases and J by 4 bases; unmatched bases: 8. DNA of the CDR3: TGCGCCAGCAGCTCGGGGACAGGGGGATTAGGCACTGAAGCTTTCTTT. Its protein product is CASSSGTGGLGTEAFF. The full variable domain, its missing parts supplied by reference TRBV5-1 and TRBJ1-1, is KAGVTQTPRYLIKTRGQQVTLSCSPISGHRSVSWYQQTPGQGLQFLFEYFSETQRNKGNFPGRFSGRQFSNSRSEMNVSTLELGDSALYLCASSSGTGGLGTEAFFGQGTRLTVV.

The chain employs TRBV18 and TRBJ1-1, with a possible D match to TRBD1 (6 bases). The germline gives CDR1 KGHSH, CDR2 LQKENI. Trimming shortened V by 2 bases and J by 12 bases, and 16 bases separated the two germline ends. CDR3 length: 13 residues. The CDR3 here is CASSPVSRGETFF. CDR3 nucleotides: TGTGCCAGCTCACCAGTGTCGAGGGGGGAGACTTTCTTT.

V is TRBV5-5 and J is TRBJ2-2; D is ambiguous. The V end was cut by 4 bases, the J end by 0 bases, with 16 bases between. CDR1 is SGHKS, CDR2 YYEKEE, per germline (reference sequence). This CDR3 comprises 17 residues. CDR3 region: CASSPLGLQTNTGELFF. The DNA for the CDR3 is TGTGCCAGCAGCCCTCTGGGCCTCCAAACGAACACCGGGGAGCTGTTTTTT.

This clonotype was picked up many times. The V gene is TRBV7-2, the J gene TRBJ2-1; TRBD2 matches 10 bases. Germline CDR1 SGHTA, CDR2 FQGNSA. V trimming: 0 bases; J trimming: 9 bases; junction bases outside the gene matches: 8. This CDR3 spans 16 amino acids. Written as DNA, the CDR3 is TGTGCCAGCAGCTTAGCGACGCAAGCGGGGGGGGGTGAGCAGTTCTTC. It translates to CASSLATQAGGGEQFF.

The chain links TRBV4-1 to TRBJ1-1; D might be TRBD1 (5 bases). CDR1 MGHRA and CDR2 YSYEKL come from the germline V gene. The CDR3 is 14 amino acids. V lost 4 bases, J lost 1 base, and 10 bases lay in between. The CDR3: CASSPMGGNTEAFF. CDR3 DNA sequence: TGCGCCAGCAGCCCGATGGGGGGGAACACTGAAGCTTTCTTT.

This clonotype was counted at least ten times. The V gene is TRBV12-3 or TRBV12-4, the J gene TRBJ1-5, with D perhaps matching TRBD1 (5 bases). The CDR3 runs to 14 residues. The V end was cut by 3 bases, the J end by 6 bases, with 12 bases between. The CDR3 reads CASSFRPGTQPQHF. The DNA of the CDR3 is TGTGCCAGCAGTTTTAGGCCAGGGACTCAGCCCCAGCATTTT.

This clonotype was recorded a few times. The chain joins TRBV27 to TRBJ1-1; the match to TRBD1 covers 7 bases. V trimming: 3 bases; J trimming: 4 bases; junction bases outside the gene matches: 2. The CDR3 is 13 amino acids. Germline V CDR1 and CDR2: MNHEY, SMNVEV (reference sequence). CDR3 residues: CASSFPGGTEAFF. The CDR3 bases are TGTGCCAGCAGTTTTCCAGGGGGCACTGAAGCTTTCTTT.

In its sample, this clonotype was seen a few times. The V and J genes are TRBV5-1 and TRBJ2-3; D is perhaps TRBD1 (6 bases). CDR3 length: 15 residues. V lost 1 base, J lost 5 bases, and 14 bases lay in between. Germline CDR1 and CDR2: SGHRS and YFSETQ. The CDR3 DNA follows: TGCGCCAGCAGCTTGACAGGGAGTCATAAAGATACGCAGTATTTT. Translating gives CASSLTGSHKDTQYF.

This clonotype appeared a few times. The chain joins TRBV14 to TRBJ1-3; maybe TRBD1 (6 bases). In germline, CDR1 is SGHDN, CDR2 FVKESK. CDR3 length equals 17 residues. Trimming took off 1 base at V and 0 bases at J, with 13 bases between the two ends. The CDR3 DNA sequence: TGTGCCAGCAGCCAAGCTAGGGGGGCAAACTCTGGAAACACCATATATTTT. This sequence encodes CASSQARGANSGNTIYF.

This clonotype showed up just a few times. This chain connects TRBV5-1 to TRBJ2-3; 9 bases are shared with TRBD1. Germline trimming cut 4 bases from V and 3 bases from J; bases unmatched to any gene: 6. The CDR3 covers 15 residues. Per the germline V gene, CDR1 is SGHRS and CDR2 is YFSETQ. The CDR3 sequence: CASSLRGQGTDTQYF. Here the CDR3 DNA reads TGCGCCAGCAGCCTCCGGGGACAGGGTACAGATACGCAGTATTTT.